This T cell receptor (beta chain) was recorded in a study of blood T cell repertoires in COVID-19 (dated by TCRdb to the early 2020s). Study-wide context: Samples from collaborators originated in the United States, Italy and Spain and spanned both the acute and convalescent phases of COVID-19. The repertoires were made available in a free public database intended to serve as a resource for research on the immune response to SARS-CoV-2. Nearly every sample came with metadata listing a de-identified subject ID, COVID-19 status, age in years and sex. The samples were drawn from the first 160 participants of the ongoing ImmuneRACE study and from 950 to 1,500 subjects provided by 6 global collaborators. Where HLA class I and class II types were available, the types were taken from metadata supplied by the sample provider, not from assay-based typing. The prospective study material was composed of cDNA or gDNA derived from T cells, B-cell-depleted T cells, or PBMCs. Deeply sampled blood TCRbeta repertoires from subjects exposed to, actively infected with, or recovered from COVID-19 were included in the dataset.

Broad study findings and their caveats: The amount of clinical and demographic metadata varied by source and participant and was provided uncurated.

According to the germline V gene, CDR1 reads LGHNA and CDR2 reads YSLEER. The CDR3 measures 13 amino acids from cysteine to phenylalanine. This entry keeps only the CDR3 DNA: 39 bases, framed from base 1. Trimming costs V 0 bases and J 5 bases, and their ends lie 6 bases apart. The collaborating institutions used their own protocols to collect whole blood in K2EDTA tubes. For TCRbeta analysis, collaborators shipped samples in one of three forms: frozen whole blood, isolated PBMCs, or DNA extracted from either of those sample types. About this clone itself: Its recognized antigen is unknown. The sample holds no much larger clone one base away, and base qualities are not on file.

TCRbeta CDR3 regions were amplified from genomic DNA using the immunoSEQ Assay, a bias-controlled multiplex PCR. Per the original workflow: The number of nucleated cells in each sample was estimated by amplification of reference gene primers within the assay. To quantify the absolute abundance of each unique TCRbeta CDR3 rearrangement, sequence reads were collapsed and filtered. For each sample, productive Simpson clonality was calculated as the square root of Simpson's diversity index across productive rearrangements. TCRdb took over this immuneACCESS table, retaining in-frame rearrangements with V and J assigned. Such tables are incomplete; in checked studies, under half of the missing clones stem from an unresolved V gene, and the remainder is unexplained. That table furnishes V, J and clone size, whereas the DNA furnished D and trimming. Across this sample there are approximately 130,000 clones, with more than 65% seen only once. Approximately 25% of the sample belongs to the ten largest clones.

The TCR sequence derives from a human donor in a cohort sampled during active COVID-19. The specimen sequenced was peripheral blood. This receptor chain uses TRBV4-3 and TRBJ2-3, and TRBD2 may be the D gene, going by 5 matching bases. This receptor carries the CDR3 CASSQERGDTQYF. The nucleotide sequence reads as follows: TGCGCCAGCAGCCAAGAACGGGGAGATACGCAGTATTTT.